This T cell receptor (beta chain) was recorded in a study of T cells in localized non-small cell lung cancer. With respect to this clone: Its antigen is not known.

Germline lookup yields CDR1 SGHVS and CDR2 FQNEAQ. Between the trimmed V and J ends, which lost 3 bases and 7 bases, there was a span of 7 bases. The CDR3 extends over 12 amino acids. Study results and limitations: Adjacent lung exhibited a median of 57 among the 100 most abundant tumor clones. Uninvolved adjacent lung showed higher T cell clonality than tumor. Longer overall survival was linked to higher blood T cell density. The study sequenced only one region of the tumor. As a result, intratumor heterogeneity could not be excluded and remains possible.

Data came from immunoSEQ multiplex PCR; TCRdb stores just in-frame clones and leaves some out. The sample carries fewer than 35,000 clones, 85% to 90% recorded once. The TCR comes from a female donor older than 55 with stage I lung adenocarcinoma. V gene TRBV7-8 combines with J gene TRBJ1-3; D is unresolved. The sample in question was peripheral blood, obtained before any cancer treatment. CDR3 protein: CASSFGPNTIYF. The DNA for the CDR3 is TGTGCCAGCAGCTTCGGTCCGAACACCATATATTTT.